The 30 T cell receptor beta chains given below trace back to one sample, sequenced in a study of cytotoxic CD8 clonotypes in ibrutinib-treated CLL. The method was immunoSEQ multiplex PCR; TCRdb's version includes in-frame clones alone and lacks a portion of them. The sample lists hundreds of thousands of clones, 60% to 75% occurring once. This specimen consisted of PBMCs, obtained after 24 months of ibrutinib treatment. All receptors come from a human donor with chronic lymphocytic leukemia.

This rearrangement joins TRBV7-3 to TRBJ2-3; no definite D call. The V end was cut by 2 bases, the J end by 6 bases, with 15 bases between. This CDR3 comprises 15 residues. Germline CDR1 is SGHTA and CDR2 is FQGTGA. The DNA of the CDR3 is TGTGCCAGCAGCTTAGGAAACGCCCCCGCCGATACGCAGTATTTT. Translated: CASSLGNAPADTQYF.

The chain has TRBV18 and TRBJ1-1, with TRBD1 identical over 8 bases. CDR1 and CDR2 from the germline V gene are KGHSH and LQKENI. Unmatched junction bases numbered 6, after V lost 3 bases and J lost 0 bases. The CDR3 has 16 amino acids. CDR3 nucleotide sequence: TGTGCCAGCTCACCTTCGGGACAGGTAGTGAACACTGAAGCTTTCTTT. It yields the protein CASSPSGQVVNTEAFF.

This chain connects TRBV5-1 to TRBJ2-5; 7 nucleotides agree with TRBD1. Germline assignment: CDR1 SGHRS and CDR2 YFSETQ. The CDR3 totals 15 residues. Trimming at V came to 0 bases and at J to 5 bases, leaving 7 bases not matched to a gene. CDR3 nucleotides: TGCGCCAGCAGCTTGGCCAGGGGGACGACGGAGACCCAGTACTTC. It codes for CASSLARGTTETQYF. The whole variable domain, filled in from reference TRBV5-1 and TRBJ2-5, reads KAGVTQTPRYLIKTRGQQVTLSCSPISGHRSVSWYQQTPGQGLQFLFEYFSETQRNKGNFPGRFSGRQFSNSRSEMNVSTLELGDSALYLCASSLARGTTETQYFGPGTRLLVL.

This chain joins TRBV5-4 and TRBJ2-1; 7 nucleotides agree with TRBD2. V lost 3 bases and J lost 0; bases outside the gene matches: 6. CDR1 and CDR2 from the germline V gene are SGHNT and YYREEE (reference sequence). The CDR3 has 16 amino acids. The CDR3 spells CASSWEGPSSYNEQFF. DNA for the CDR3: TGTGCCAGCAGCTGGGAGGGTCCGAGCTCCTACAATGAGCAGTTCTTC.

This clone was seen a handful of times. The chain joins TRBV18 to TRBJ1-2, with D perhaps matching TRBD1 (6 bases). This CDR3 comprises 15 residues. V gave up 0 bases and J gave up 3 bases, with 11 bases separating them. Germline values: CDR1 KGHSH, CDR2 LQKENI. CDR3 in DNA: TGTGCCAGCTCACCACCCGGGGGGCTGGACTATGGCTACACCTTC. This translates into CASSPPGGLDYGYTF.

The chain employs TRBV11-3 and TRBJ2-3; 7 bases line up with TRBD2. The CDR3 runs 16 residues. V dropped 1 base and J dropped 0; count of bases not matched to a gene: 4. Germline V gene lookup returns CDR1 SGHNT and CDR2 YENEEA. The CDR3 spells CASSLGRGSSTDTQYF. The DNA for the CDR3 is TGTGCCAGCAGCTTAGGACGCGGGAGCAGCACAGATACGCAGTATTTT.

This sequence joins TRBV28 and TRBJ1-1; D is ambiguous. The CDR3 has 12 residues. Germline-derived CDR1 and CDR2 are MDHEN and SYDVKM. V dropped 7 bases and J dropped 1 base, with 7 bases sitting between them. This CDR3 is CASKTGNTEAFF. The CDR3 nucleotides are TGTGCCAGCAAAACCGGGAACACTGAAGCTTTCTTT.

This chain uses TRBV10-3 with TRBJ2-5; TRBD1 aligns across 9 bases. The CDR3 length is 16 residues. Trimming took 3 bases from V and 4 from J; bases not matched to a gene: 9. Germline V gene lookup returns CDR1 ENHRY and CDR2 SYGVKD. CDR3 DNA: TGTGCCATCAGTGATCCGGTGACAGGGGGTGGAGAGACCCAGTACTTC. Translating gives CAISDPVTGGGETQYF.

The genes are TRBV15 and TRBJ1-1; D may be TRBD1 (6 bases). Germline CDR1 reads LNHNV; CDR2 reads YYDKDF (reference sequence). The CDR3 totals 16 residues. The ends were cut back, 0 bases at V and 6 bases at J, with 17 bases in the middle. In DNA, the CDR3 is TGTGCCACCAGCAGAGATAAGTCGGGGGGCGCTTCTGAAGCTTTCTTT. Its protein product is CATSRDKSGGASEAFF.

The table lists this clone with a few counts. Here the CDR3 DNA reads TGTGCCAGCAGAGCGGGACAAAACTATGGCTACACCTTC. It encodes CASRAGQNYGYTF. The chain recombines TRBV2 with TRBJ1-2; the D gene is possibly TRBD1 (6 bases). CDR1 SNHLY and CDR2 FYNNEI come from the germline V gene. CDR3 length equals 13 residues. V was clipped by 6 bases and J by 2 bases, with 10 bases between them.

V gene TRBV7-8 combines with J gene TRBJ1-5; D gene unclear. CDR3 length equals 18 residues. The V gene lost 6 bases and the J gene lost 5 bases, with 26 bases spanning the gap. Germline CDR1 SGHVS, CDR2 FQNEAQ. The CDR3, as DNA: TGTGCCAGCAGGGAAGGTCCGTACGTGGCTCGGTGGCATCAGCCCCAGCATTTT. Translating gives CASREGPYVARWHQPQHF.

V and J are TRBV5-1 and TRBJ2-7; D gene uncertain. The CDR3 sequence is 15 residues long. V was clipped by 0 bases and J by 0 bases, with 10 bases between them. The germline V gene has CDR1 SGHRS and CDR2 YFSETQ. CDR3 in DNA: TGCGCCAGCAGCTTGGGCCGGCAGAGCTCCTACGAGCAGTACTTC. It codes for CASSLGRQSSYEQYF.

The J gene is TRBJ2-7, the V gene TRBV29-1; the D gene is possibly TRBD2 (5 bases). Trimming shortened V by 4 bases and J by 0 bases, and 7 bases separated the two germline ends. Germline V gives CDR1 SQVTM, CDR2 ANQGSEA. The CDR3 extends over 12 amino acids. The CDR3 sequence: CSVVTISYEQYF. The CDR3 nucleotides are TGCAGCGTTGTGACTATCTCCTACGAGCAGTACTTC.

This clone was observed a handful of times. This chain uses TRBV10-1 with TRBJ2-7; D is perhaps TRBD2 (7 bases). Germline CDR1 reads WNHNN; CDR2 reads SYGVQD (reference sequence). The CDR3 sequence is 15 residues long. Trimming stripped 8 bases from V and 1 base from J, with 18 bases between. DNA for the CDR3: TGCGCCAGCCCCCAAGGGGGAGGGGGATCCTACGAGCAGTACTTC. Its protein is CASPQGGGGSYEQYF.

The CDR3 DNA reads TGTGCCAGCAGCGTTGACAGGGGATGGGGCTACACCTTC. This gives the protein CASSVDRGWGYTF. The rearrangement joins TRBV9 to TRBJ1-2, with 8 bases matching TRBD1. The germline CDR1 and CDR2 sequences are SGDLS and YYNGEE. V was clipped by 2 bases and J by 8 bases; unmatched bases: 5. The CDR3 sequence is 13 residues long.

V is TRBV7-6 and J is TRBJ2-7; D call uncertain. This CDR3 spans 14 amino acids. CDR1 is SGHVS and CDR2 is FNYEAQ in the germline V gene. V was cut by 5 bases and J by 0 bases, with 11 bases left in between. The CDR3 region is CASSQDPSSYEQYF. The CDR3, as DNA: TGTGCCAGCAGCCAGGACCCAAGCTCCTACGAGCAGTACTTC.

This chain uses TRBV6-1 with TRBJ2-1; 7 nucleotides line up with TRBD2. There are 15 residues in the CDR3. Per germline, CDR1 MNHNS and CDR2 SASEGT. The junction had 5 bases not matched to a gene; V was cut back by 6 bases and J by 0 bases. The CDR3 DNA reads TGTGCCAGCAGGACCGGGACTACCTCCTACAATGAGCAGTTCTTC. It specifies CASRTGTTSYNEQFF.

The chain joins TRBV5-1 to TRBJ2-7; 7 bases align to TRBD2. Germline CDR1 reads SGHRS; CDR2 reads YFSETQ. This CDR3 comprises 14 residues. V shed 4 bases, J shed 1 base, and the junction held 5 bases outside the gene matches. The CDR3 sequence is CASSVAGASYEQYF. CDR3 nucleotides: TGCGCCAGCAGCGTGGCGGGAGCATCCTACGAGCAGTACTTC.

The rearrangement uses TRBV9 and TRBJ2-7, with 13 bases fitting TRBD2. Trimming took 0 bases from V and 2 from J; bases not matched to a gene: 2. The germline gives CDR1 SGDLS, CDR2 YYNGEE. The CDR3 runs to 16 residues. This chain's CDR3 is CASSVGGTSGAYEQYF. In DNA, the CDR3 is TGTGCCAGCAGCGTAGGGGGGACTAGCGGGGCCTACGAGCAGTACTTC.

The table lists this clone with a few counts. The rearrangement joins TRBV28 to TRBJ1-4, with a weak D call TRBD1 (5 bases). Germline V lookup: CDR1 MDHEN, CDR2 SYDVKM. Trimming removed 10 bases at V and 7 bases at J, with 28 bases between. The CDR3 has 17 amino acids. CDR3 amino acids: CATSGGETGSLGEKLFF. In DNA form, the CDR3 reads TGTGCCACATCCGGGGGGGAAACGGGGTCACTAGGTGAAAAACTGTTTTTT.

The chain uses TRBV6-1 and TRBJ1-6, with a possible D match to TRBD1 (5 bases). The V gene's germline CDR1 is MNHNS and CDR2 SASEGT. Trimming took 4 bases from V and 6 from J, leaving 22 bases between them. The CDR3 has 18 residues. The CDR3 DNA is TGTGCCAGCAGTGTGATGGGGGGTCTTTCCTCTATTAATTCACCCCTCCACTTT. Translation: CASSVMGGLSSINSPLHF.

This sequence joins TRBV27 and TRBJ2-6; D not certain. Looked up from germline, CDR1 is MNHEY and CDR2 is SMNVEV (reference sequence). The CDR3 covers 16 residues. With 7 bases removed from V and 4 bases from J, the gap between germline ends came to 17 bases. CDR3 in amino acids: CASTIGGRGGANVLTF. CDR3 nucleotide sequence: TGTGCCAGCACCATCGGTGGGCGAGGAGGGGCCAACGTCCTGACTTTC. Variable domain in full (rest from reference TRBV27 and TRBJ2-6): EAQVTQNPRYLITVTGKKLTVTCSQNMNHEYMSWYRQDPGLGLRQIYYSMNVEVTDKGDVPEGYKVSRKEKRNFPLILESPSPNQTSLYFCASTIGGRGGANVLTFGAGSRLTVL.

CDR3: CASSFREGLSHREQFF. In nucleotides, the CDR3 is TGTGCCAGCAGTTTCCGGGAGGGCCTAAGTCATCGTGAGCAGTTCTTC. This chain uses TRBV6-5 with TRBJ2-1; 8 bases align to TRBD2. From germline, CDR1 is MNHEY and CDR2 SVGAGI. The CDR3 runs 16 residues. Trimming removed 4 bases from V and 9 bases from J; junction bases left unmatched: 14.

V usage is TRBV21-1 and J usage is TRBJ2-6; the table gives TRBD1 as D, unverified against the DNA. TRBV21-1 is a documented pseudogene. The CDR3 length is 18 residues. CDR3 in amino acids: CASSIPGQSAPGANVLTF. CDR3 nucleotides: TGTGCCAGCAGCATCCCGGGACAAAGCGCCCCTGGGGCCAACGTCCTGACTTTC.

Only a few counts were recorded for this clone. CDR3 bases: TGTGCCAGCAGTCCTCCGGACAGCAACTATGGCTACACCTTC. This sequence encodes CASSPPDSNYGYTF. This chain uses TRBV28 with TRBJ1-2, with a possible D match to TRBD1 (6 bases). Germline assignment: CDR1 MDHEN and CDR2 SYDVKM. The CDR3 is 14 amino acids. Trimming removed 5 bases from V and 2 bases from J, with 12 bases in between.

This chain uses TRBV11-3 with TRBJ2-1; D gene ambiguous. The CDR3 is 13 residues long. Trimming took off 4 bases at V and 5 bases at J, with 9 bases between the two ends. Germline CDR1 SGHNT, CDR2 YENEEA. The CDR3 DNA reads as TGTGCCAGCAGCTCCGAGGCGAACAATGAGCAGTTCTTC. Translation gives CASSSEANNEQFF.

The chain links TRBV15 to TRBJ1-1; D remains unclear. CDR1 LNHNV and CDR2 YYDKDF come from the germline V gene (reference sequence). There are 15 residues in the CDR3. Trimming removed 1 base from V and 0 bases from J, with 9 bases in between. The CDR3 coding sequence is TGTGCCACCAGCAGAGGTACCATTCTGAACACTGAAGCTTTCTTT. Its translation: CATSRGTILNTEAFF.

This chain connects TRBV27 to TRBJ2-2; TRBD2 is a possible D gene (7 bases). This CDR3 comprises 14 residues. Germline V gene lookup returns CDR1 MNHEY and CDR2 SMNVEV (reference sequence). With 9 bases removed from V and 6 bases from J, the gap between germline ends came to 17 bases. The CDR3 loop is CASLDWEGAGELFF. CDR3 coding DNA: TGTGCCAGTTTGGACTGGGAGGGGGCCGGGGAGCTGTTTTTT.

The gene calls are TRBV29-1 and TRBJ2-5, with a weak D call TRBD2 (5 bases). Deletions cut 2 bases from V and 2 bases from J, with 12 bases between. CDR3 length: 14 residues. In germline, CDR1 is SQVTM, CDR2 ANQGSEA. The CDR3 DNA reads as TGCAGCGTTGAAAGGAGGCTAGCACAAGAGACCCAGTACTTC. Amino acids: CSVERRLAQETQYF.

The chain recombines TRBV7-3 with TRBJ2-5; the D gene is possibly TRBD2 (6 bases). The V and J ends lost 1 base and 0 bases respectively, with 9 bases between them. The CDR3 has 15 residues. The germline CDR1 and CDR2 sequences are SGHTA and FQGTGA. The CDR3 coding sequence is TGTGCCAGCAGCTTAATTGGCGGGAACCAAGAGACCCAGTACTTC. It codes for CASSLIGGNQETQYF.